This passage covers 6 T cell receptor beta chains from one sample sequenced in a study of early T cells in non-severe SARS-CoV-2 infection. Via MiXCR, TCRdb re-called the 5' RACE reads, giving one row per CDR3 protein. The data hold 85,000 to 90,000 distinct CDR3 sequences, with 14% to 15% observed a single time. Sequenced: whole blood. These receptor sequences come from an adult who was a healthcare worker with PCR-confirmed SARS-CoV-2 infection or an uninfected control (not recorded which).

The chain is built from TRBV29-1 and TRBJ1-1; TRBD1 matches at 7 bases. V shed 6 bases, J shed 6 bases, and the junction held 7 bases outside the gene matches. The V gene's germline CDR1 is SQVTM and CDR2 ANQGSEA. The CDR3 has 12 residues. The CDR3 sequence: CSVEGQIPEAFF. The DNA for the CDR3 is TGCAGCGTGGAGGGACAGATTCCTGAAGCTTTCTTT.

The chain carries TRBV7-3 and TRBJ2-5; D assignment may be TRBD1 or TRBD2 (6 bases each). This CDR3 spans 15 amino acids. V was shortened by 1 base and J by 4 bases, with 13 bases between the two germline ends. The germline V gene has CDR1 SGHTA and CDR2 FQGTGA. CDR3 nucleotides: TGTGCCAGCAGCTTAAACACGGGGGCCGGAGAGACCCAGTACTTC. Protein product: CASSLNTGAGETQYF.

The chain joins TRBV12-3 or TRBV12-4 to TRBJ2-3; TRBD2 is a possible D gene (7 bases). Trimming shortened V by 0 bases and J by 3 bases, and 16 bases separated the two germline ends. The CDR3 has 17 residues. This CDR3 is CASSLAGGQSRTDTQYF. For the CDR3, the DNA is TGTGCCAGCAGTTTAGCGGGGGGGCAAAGTAGGACAGATACGCAGTATTTT.

The chain is built from TRBV6-5 and TRBJ2-2; no clear D. Trimming took off 6 bases at V and 8 bases at J, with 16 bases between the two ends. CDR3 length equals 14 residues. Germline V gene data show CDR1 as MNHEY and CDR2 as SVGAGI. The CDR3 spells CASSPWRYEGELFF. Written as DNA, the CDR3 is TGTGCCAGCAGCCCCTGGCGGTATGAGGGGGAGCTGTTTTTT.

This sequence joins TRBV5-6 and TRBJ2-5; D is undetermined. The CDR3 runs 14 residues. Germline CDR1 is SGHDT and CDR2 is YYEEEE. Between the trimmed V and J ends, which lost 0 bases and 4 bases, there was a span of 10 bases. Here the CDR3 reads CASSLAMAVETQYF. The CDR3 DNA follows: TGTGCCAGCAGCTTGGCCATGGCGGTAGAGACCCAGTACTTC.

The genes are TRBV18 and TRBJ1-6; 8 bases align to TRBD1. CDR3 size: 18 residues. Trimming removed 0 bases from V and 10 bases from J; junction bases left unmatched: 14. Germline-derived CDR1 and CDR2 are KGHSH and LQKENI. CDR3 sequence: CASSPPAGQGQAWSPLHF. The CDR3, as DNA: TGTGCCAGCTCACCACCGGCCGGACAGGGCCAGGCATGGTCACCCCTCCACTTT.